Detailed here is one TCR beta chain. The antigen it binds to is not known. The record has no base qualities; no much larger clone is one base away. CDR3 length: 15 amino acids, cysteine to phenylalanine. CDR3 DNA only is kept here, 45 bases in frame from base 1. Here V drops 4 bases and J drops 4 bases, and the junction holds 9 bases not matched to any gene. CDR1 and CDR2 are drawn from the germline V gene (reference sequence): SGHNT, YYREEE. Patients with autoimmune disease history or receiving systemic immunosuppression were excluded from the trial. Peripheral blood for TCR sequencing was collected from all dose cohorts at baseline, on cycle 4 day 1, and on cycle 7 day 1. The samples were drawn from a first-in-human, open-label, multicenter phase I dose-escalation trial of ivuxolimab. The trial enrolled adults with locally advanced or metastatic head and neck squamous cell, hepatocellular, melanoma or renal cell carcinoma. CD4+ and CD8+ T cells were sorted separately from peripheral blood before TCR sequencing.

For sequencing of the TCRbeta CDR3 region, genomic DNA was extracted from the sorted cells. TCRbeta CDR3 regions were sequenced using the immunoSEQ Assay. TCRdb retrieved this table from immuneACCESS and kept in-frame rearrangements only. Not all clones are present; in checked studies, unresolved V genes account for under half, and no reason is known for the remainder. Counted in this sample were roughly 58,000 clones; about 88% of them appeared once. Clones ranked in the top ten supply 0.76% of the sample. The sample comes from a study of OX40 agonist ivuxolimab in advanced cancers. Background on the whole study: The costimulatory receptor OX40 (CD134) was targeted by ivuxolimab, a fully human IgG2 agonistic monoclonal antibody. In the dose-escalation cohort, 65% to 90% of patients were male, and the mean age was around 60 years, with a range of about 23 to 85. Of the roughly 50 dose-escalation patients, hepatocellular carcinoma was present in approximately 20, melanoma in roughly 15, renal cell carcinoma in 9 and head and neck cancer in 9. Partial responses occurred in three dose-escalation patients, of whom one had hepatocellular carcinoma and two had cutaneous melanoma. Intravenous ivuxolimab was administered to patients every 2 weeks at six dose levels: 0.01, 0.1, 0.3, 1.5, 3 and 10 mg/kg. Patients were allowed to have had prior anti-PD-1, anti-PD-L1 or anti-CTLA-4 therapy, and approximately 40% of the dose-escalation patients had been treated with checkpoint inhibitors. Peripheral TCRbeta sequencing aimed to test whether ivuxolimab altered TCR sequence diversity and caused clonal T-cell expansion. The paper reports the monotherapy dose-escalation portion (N ≈ 52 patients) of the phase I ivuxolimab trial. Findings and caveats that apply to the study as a whole: Which antigens the clonally expanded peripheral T cells were specific for was not determined. After ivuxolimab, more expanded clones were found on average in CD8+ T cells than in CD4+ T cells. In partial responders in the 0.1-3.0 mg/kg groups, normalized peripheral clonal expansion was found to be among the lowest, especially among CD8+ T cells. At doses from 0.1 to 3.0 mg/kg, clonal expansion was seen in both CD4+ and CD8+ blood T cells between baseline and week 6. Low levels of normalized T-cell clonal expansion were also seen in some nonresponding patients.

The chain joins TRBV5-4 to TRBJ2-7, with 9 bases aligning to TRBD2. The receptor's source is an adult with an advanced solid tumor such as melanoma, head and neck, liver or kidney cancer. The sequenced sample was CD4+ or CD8+ T cells sorted from blood, obtained in a trial of the OX40 agonist ivuxolimab. CDR3 loop: CASSARRGRGYEQYF. The sequence in DNA is TGTGCCAGCAGCGCCAGACGCGGGAGGGGGTACGAGCAGTACTTC.